The text below deals with one T cell receptor (beta chain). The data were taken from a study of shared clonotypes between healthy human individuals. Whole-study context: Each donor contributed plates that comprised three CD4 naive, three CD4 memory, two CD8 naive and one CD8 memory.

Germline assignment: CDR1 SQVTM and CDR2 ANQGSEA. The CDR3 has 14 residues. As defined, naive CD8 cells were CD45RO-negative and positively selected for CCR7, with terminally differentiated effector memory CD45RA+ cells excluded. Some clones are missing from TCRdb's copy, which holds only in-frame ones; the method was immunoSEQ multiplex PCR. The data show millions of clones, just under 95% seen once. Source material: naive CD8+ T cells sorted from blood. The clonotype originates from a man in his late teens or twenties in good health. The rearrangement links TRBV29-1 to TRBJ2-5; no firm D call. The DNA end favors TRBJ2-7, so the J call may be wrong. In DNA form, the CDR3 reads TGCAGCCCAATCGACCTATACGCCTCCTACGAGCAGTACTTC. Its protein product is CSPIDLYASYEQYF.